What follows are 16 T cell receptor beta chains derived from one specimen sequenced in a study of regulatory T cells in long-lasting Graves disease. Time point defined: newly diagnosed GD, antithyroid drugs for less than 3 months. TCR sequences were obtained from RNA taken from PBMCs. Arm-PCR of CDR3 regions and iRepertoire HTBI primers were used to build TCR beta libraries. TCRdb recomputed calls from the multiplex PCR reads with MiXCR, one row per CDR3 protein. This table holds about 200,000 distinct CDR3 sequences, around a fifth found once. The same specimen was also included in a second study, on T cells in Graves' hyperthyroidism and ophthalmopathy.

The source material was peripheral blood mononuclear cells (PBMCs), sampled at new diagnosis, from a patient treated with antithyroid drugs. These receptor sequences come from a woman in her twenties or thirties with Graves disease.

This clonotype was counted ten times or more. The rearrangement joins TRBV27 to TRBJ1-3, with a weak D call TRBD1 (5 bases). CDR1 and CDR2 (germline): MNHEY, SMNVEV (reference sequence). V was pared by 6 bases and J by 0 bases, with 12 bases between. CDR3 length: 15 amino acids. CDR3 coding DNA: TGTGCCAGCAGAAGTGGGGGTATCTCTGGAAACACCATATATTTT. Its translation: CASRSGGISGNTIYF.

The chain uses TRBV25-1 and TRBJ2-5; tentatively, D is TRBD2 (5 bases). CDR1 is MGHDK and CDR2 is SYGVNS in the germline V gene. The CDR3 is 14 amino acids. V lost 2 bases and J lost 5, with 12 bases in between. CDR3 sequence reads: CASSEVGLEETQYF. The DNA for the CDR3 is TGTGCCAGCAGTGAAGTAGGACTTGAGGAGACCCAGTACTTC.

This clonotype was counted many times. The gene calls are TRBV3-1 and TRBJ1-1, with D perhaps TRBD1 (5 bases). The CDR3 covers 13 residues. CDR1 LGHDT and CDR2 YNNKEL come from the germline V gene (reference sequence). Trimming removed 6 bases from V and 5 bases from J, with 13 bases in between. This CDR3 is CASRRGGGTEAFF. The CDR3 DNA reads TGTGCCAGCAGGCGGGGGGGTGGAACTGAAGCTTTCTTT.

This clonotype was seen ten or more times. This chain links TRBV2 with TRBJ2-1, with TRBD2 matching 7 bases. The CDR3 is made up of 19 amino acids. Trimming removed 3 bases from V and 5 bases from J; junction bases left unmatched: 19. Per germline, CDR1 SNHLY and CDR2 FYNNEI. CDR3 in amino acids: CASSDIPQTAGVINNEQFF. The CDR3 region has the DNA TGTGCCAGCAGTGATATTCCTCAGACTGCGGGAGTGATAAACAATGAGCAGTTCTTC.

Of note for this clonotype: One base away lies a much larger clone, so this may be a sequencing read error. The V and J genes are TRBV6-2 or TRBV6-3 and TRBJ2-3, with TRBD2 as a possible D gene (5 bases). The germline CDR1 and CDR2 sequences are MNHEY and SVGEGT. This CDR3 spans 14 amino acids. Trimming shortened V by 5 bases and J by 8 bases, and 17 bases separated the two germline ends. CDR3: CASSERGPRSTQYF. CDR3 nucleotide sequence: TGTGCCAGCAGTGAAAGAGGGCCCAGGAGTACGCAGTATTTT.

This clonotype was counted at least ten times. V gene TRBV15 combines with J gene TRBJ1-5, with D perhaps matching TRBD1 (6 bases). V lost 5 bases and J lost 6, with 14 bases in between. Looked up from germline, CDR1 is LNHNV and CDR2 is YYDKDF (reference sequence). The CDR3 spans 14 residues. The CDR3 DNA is TGTGCCACCAGCCGCACAGGGATCACTCAGCCCCAGCATTTT. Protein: CATSRTGITQPQHF.

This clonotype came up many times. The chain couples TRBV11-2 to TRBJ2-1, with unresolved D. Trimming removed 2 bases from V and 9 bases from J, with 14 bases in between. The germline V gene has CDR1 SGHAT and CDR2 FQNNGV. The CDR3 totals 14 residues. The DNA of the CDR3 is TGTGCCAGCAGCTTAAGGGTATCAGGAAGTGAGCAGTTCTTC. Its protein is CASSLRVSGSEQFF.

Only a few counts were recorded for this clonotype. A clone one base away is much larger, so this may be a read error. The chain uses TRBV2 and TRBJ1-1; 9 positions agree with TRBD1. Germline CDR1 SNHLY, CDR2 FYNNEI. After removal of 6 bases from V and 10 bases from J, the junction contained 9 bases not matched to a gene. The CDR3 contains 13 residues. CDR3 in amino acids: CASRAGTGPLAFF. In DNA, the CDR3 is TGTGCCAGCAGGGCCGGGACAGGGCCATTAGCTTTCTTT.

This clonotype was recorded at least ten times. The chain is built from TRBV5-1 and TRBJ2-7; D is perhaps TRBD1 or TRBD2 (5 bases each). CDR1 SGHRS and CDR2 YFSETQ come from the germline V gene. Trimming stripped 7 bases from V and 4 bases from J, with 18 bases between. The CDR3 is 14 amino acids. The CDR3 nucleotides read TGCGCCAGCGGATTCCGGGACCGTTCTTACGAGCAGTACTTC. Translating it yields CASGFRDRSYEQYF. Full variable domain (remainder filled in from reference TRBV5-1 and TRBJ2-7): KAGVTQTPRYLIKTRGQQVTLSCSPISGHRSVSWYQQTPGQGLQFLFEYFSETQRNKGNFPGRFSGRQFSNSRSEMNVSTLELGDSALYLCASGFRDRSYEQYFGPGTRLTVT.

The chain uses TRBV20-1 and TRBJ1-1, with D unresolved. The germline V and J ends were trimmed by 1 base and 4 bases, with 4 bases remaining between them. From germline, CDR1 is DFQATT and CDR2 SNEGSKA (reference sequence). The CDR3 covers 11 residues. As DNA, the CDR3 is TGCAGTGCTAGAGTACTCACTGAAGCTTTCTTT. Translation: CSARVLTEAFF.

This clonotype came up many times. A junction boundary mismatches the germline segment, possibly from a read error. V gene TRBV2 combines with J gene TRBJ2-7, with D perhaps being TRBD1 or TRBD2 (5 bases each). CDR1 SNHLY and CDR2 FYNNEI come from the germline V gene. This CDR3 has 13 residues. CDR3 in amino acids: CVSSAGTPYEQYF. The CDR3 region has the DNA TGTGTCAGCAGCGCCGGGACCCCTTACGAGCAGTACTTC. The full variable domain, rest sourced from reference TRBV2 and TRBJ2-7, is EPEVTQTPSHQVTQMGQEVILRCVPISNHLYFYWYRQILGQKVEFLVSFYNNEISEKSEIFDDQFSVERPDGSNFTLKIRSTKLEDSAMYFCVSSAGTPYEQYFGPGTRLTVT.

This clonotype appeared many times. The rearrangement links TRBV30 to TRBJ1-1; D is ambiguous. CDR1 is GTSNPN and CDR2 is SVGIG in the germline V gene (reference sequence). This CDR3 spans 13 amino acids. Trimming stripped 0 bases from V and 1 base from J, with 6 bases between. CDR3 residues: CAWSVPGNTEAFF. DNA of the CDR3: TGTGCCTGGAGTGTACCGGGGAACACTGAAGCTTTCTTT.

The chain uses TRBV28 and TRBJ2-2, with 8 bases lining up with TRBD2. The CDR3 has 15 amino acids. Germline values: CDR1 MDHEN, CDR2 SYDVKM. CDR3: CATLSASGLPGELFF. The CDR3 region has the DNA TGTGCTACCCTTTCGGCTAGCGGGCTCCCCGGGGAGCTGTTTTTT.

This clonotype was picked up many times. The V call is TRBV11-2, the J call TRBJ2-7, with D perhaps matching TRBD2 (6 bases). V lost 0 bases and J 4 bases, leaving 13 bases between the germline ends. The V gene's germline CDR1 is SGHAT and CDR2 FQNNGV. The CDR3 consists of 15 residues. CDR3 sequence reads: CASSLEGGYLYEQYF. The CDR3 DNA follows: TGTGCCAGCAGCTTAGAGGGGGGTTACTTGTACGAGCAGTACTTC.

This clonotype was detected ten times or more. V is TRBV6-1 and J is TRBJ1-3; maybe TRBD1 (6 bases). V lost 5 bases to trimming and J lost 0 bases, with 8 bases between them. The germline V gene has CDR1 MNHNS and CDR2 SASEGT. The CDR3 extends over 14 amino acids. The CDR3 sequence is CASSTGSSGNTIYF. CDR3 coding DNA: TGTGCCAGCAGTACAGGGAGCTCTGGAAACACCATATATTTT.

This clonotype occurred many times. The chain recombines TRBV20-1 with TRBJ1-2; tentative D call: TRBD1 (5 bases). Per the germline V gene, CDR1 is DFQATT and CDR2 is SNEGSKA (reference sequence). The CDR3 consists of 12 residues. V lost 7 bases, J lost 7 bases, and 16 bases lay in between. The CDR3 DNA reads TGCAGTGGTGGGACGGGGACGGGTGGCTACACCTTC. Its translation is CSGGTGTGGYTF.